Below, 12 T cell receptor beta chains from the same sample are listed, as sequenced in a study of blood T cell repertoires in COVID-19. Assay used: immunoSEQ multiplex PCR; TCRdb lists only in-frame clones, some missing. The sample lists 300,000 to 350,000 clones, roughly 87% seen once, with under 1.3% in the top ten. Source material: PBMCs or T cells enriched from blood (not recorded which). All receptors come from a young woman who had recovered from COVID-19.

The chain is built from TRBV6-2 or TRBV6-3 and TRBJ1-5; no clear D gene. Trimming cost V 6 bases and J 0 bases, with 6 bases left between them. The CDR3 is 13 residues long. Germline CDR1 and CDR2: MNHEY and SVGEGT. CDR3 in amino acids: CASSLSSNQPQHF. In DNA, the CDR3 is TGTGCCAGCAGCCTTAGTAGCAATCAGCCCCAGCATTTT.

This clone was counted between two and nine times. The chain is built from TRBV5-4 and TRBJ2-2; 7 bases fit TRBD1. With 5 bases clipped from V and 1 base from J, the junction kept 2 bases outside the gene matches. The CDR3 consists of 14 residues. CDR1 and CDR2 from the germline V gene are SGHNT and YYREEE (reference sequence). The CDR3 DNA reads TGTGCCAGCAGTCGGACAGGGAACACCGGGGAGCTGTTTTTT. This encodes CASSRTGNTGELFF.

The CDR3 DNA reads TGTGCCACCAGCTTTCGACCTCCGGGACTAGCGAGTGACTACGAGCAGTACTTC. This codes for CATSFRPPGLASDYEQYF. V is TRBV15 and J is TRBJ2-7, with 10 nucleotides matching TRBD2. The CDR3 has 18 residues. V trimming: 5 bases; J trimming: 3 bases; junction bases outside the gene matches: 16. Germline-derived CDR1 and CDR2 are LNHNV and YYDKDF (reference sequence).

V usage is TRBV3-1 (or the pseudogene TRBV3-2) and J usage is TRBJ2-5, with 9 positions matching TRBD2. Unmatched junction bases numbered 11, after V lost 0 bases and J lost 6 bases. The CDR3 has 17 residues. Germline V CDR1 and CDR2: LGHDT, YNNKEL (reference sequence). CDR3 nucleotides: TGTGCCAGCAGCCAAGAAGGGGCTAGCGGGACCCATAAGACCCAGTACTTC. Translated: CASSQEGASGTHKTQYF.

CDR3 in DNA: TGTGCCAGCAGTTACCTGGGCAGCTATGGCTACACCTTC. It encodes CASSYLGSYGYTF. The chain uses TRBV6-5 and TRBJ1-2; D remains ambiguous. The V end was cut by 2 bases, the J end by 4 bases, with 8 bases between. CDR1 is MNHEY, CDR2 SVGAGI, per germline. The CDR3 totals 13 residues.

The genes are TRBV7-9 and TRBJ2-7, with D possibly being TRBD1 (6 bases). CDR1 is SEHNR and CDR2 is FQNEAQ in the germline V gene (reference sequence). Trimming removed 5 bases from V and 7 bases from J, with 21 bases in between. The length of the CDR3 is 15 residues. Here the CDR3 reads CASSLSEVSRGEQYF. CDR3 bases: TGTGCCAGCAGCCTCAGTGAAGTCTCGAGGGGGGAGCAGTACTTC. Combining the CDR3 with reference TRBV7-9 and TRBJ2-7 gives the whole variable domain DTGVSQNPRHKITKRGQNVTFRCDPISEHNRLYWYRQTLGQGPEFLTYFQNEAQLEKSRLLSDRFSAERPKGSFSTLEIQRTEQGDSAMYLCASSLSEVSRGEQYFGPGTRLTVT.

J is TRBJ1-1 and V is TRBV19; no clear D gene. Germline V lookup: CDR1 LNHDA, CDR2 SQIVND (reference sequence). Trimming took 3 bases from V and 3 from J, leaving 14 bases between them. The CDR3 has 15 residues. CDR3 sequence reads: CASSIFSGKDTEAFF. Written as DNA, the CDR3 is TGTGCCAGTAGTATTTTTTCCGGGAAGGACACTGAAGCTTTCTTT.

The J gene is TRBJ1-2, the V gene TRBV6-5; the match to TRBD1 covers 8 bases. The V segment lost 2 bases and the J segment 8 bases; nucleotides outside the gene matches: 4. The germline V gene encodes CDR1 MNHEY and CDR2 SVGAGI. CDR3 length: 13 amino acids. The CDR3 nucleotides are TGTGCCAGCAGTTACCAGGGGGCGAGGGGCTACACCTTC. Residues: CASSYQGARGYTF.

The chain combines TRBV6-1 with TRBJ1-4; D gene uncertain. The V gene lost 1 base and the J gene lost 10 bases, with 16 bases spanning the gap. CDR3 size: 15 residues. Germline CDR1 is MNHNS and CDR2 is SASEGT. Here the CDR3 DNA reads TGTGCCAGCAGTGAAGACCCGCCGGGGTACGGAAAACTGTTTTTT. Residues: CASSEDPPGYGKLFF.

For this clone: This sample also contains other DNA sequences that code for the same CDR3. The J gene is TRBJ2-2, the V gene TRBV28, with D possibly being TRBD1 (5 bases). The V gene's germline CDR1 is MDHEN and CDR2 SYDVKM. The CDR3 has 15 amino acids. Deletions cut 3 bases from V and 3 bases from J, with 11 bases between. The CDR3 nucleotides are TGTGCCAGCAGTTTGCGGCAGGGCGACACCGGGGAGCTGTTTTTT. It encodes CASSLRQGDTGELFF.

The chain joins TRBV10-3 to TRBJ2-3, with 10 bases matching TRBD1. CDR3 length: 16 amino acids. Germline V lookup: CDR1 ENHRY, CDR2 SYGVKD. V shed 7 bases and J 1 base; nucleotides not matched to a gene: 8. The CDR3 coding sequence is TGTGCCATCACCTCTCGCGGGACAGGGGGCACAGATACGCAGTATTTT. Protein sequence: CAITSRGTGGTDTQYF.

This sequence joins TRBV2 and TRBJ1-1, with a tentative D call TRBD1 (6 bases). Germline V gene lookup returns CDR1 SNHLY and CDR2 FYNNEI. This CDR3 region has 13 residues. V was clipped by 3 bases and J by 3 bases, with 8 bases between them. The CDR3, as DNA: TGTGCCAGCAGTGATACAGGGTACACTGAAGCTTTCTTT. It translates to CASSDTGYTEAFF. Variable domain in full (rest from reference TRBV2 and TRBJ1-1): EPEVTQTPSHQVTQMGQEVILRCVPISNHLYFYWYRQILGQKVEFLVSFYNNEISEKSEIFDDQFSVERPDGSNFTLKIRSTKLEDSAMYFCASSDTGYTEAFFGQGTRLTVV.